This TCR beta chain stems from a study of T cells expressing NK-cell markers. Study in general: TCR beta repertoires came from sorted CD3+CD56+NKG2C+, CD3+CD56+NKG2C- and CD3+CD56-NKG2C+ T cells.

For each CDR3 protein, TCRdb gives one entry from its re-call of the 5' RACE reads, without DNA. This sample's table reports 500,000 to 700,000 distinct CDR3 sequences. This CDR3 spans 13 amino acids. The germline V gene has CDR1 SGHRS and CDR2 YFSETQ. The specimen was blood T cells: a sorted CD56 or NKG2C T cell subset, CD4+ or CD8+ T cells, or bulk PBMC T cells (not recorded which). The receptor was derived from a man between 18 and 35 years old in good health. V usage is TRBV5-1 and J usage is TRBJ1-4; with no DNA, the TCRdb D assignment of TRBD1 cannot be verified. The CDR3 is CASRQATNEKLFF.